Sequencing of this TCR beta chain was carried out in a study of PD-1 blockade in classical Hodgkin lymphoma. Study-level points and caveats: Exclusion removed patients who began nivolumab under 1 year after ASCT. It was reported that newly diagnosed patients had less baseline TCR diversity than healthy donors.

Repertoires were generated with immunoSEQ multiplex PCR, while TCRdb's copy carries only in-frame clones and drops some. The sample consists of 8,000 to 8,500 clones, around 80% of them appearing once. Described time point: cycle 4 day 1 (C4D1), after 6 weeks of nivolumab. After autologous stem cell transplantation all patients relapsed, and prior brentuximab vedotin exposure differed between cohorts. Thawed PBMCs were subjected to magnetic negative selection, which yielded isolated CD8+ T cells. Only one count was recorded for this clone. Its specificity is unknown. Losses at the gene ends were 1 base for V and 8 bases for J; bases not matched to a gene: 6. Germline V gene data show CDR1 as LNHNV and CDR2 as YYDKDF (reference sequence). This CDR3 is built from 15 residues.

The gene calls are TRBV15 and TRBJ1-4, with 8 bases identical to TRBD1. This specimen was CD8+ T cells from blood, taken before the fourth cycle of nivolumab. This sequence was found in a human donor with classical Hodgkin lymphoma. The CDR3 protein is CATSRGGTGDEKLFF. CDR3 in DNA: TGTGCCACCAGCAGAGGGGGGACAGGCGACGAAAAACTGTTTTTT. The full variable domain, rest sourced from reference TRBV15 and TRBJ1-4, is DAMVIQNPRYQVTQFGKPVTLSCSQTLNHNVMYWYQQKSSQAPKLLFHYYDKDFNNEADTPDNFQSRRPNTSFCFLDIRSPGLGDTAMYLCATSRGGTGDEKLFFGSGTQLSVL.